This entry features one TCR beta chain sequence. Its antigen is not identified. These data belong to a study of cytomegalovirus exposure and HLA in healthy donors. Study-wide results and limits: A prior analysis recorded that most TCR beta V segments were productive about 90% or about 30% of the time.

The primer mix had 60 Vbeta and 13 Jbeta primers. Method: immunoSEQ multiplex PCR; TCRdb's copy keeps in-frame clones and lacks some. The sample contains some 150,000 clones, over 60% of which appear only once. The junction had 12 bases not matched to a gene; V was cut back by 2 bases and J by 5 bases. The germline gives CDR1 LNHNV, CDR2 YYDKDF (reference sequence). This CDR3 spans 20 amino acids. This sequence was found in a man in his forties or fifties in good health and CMV-seronegative. Sample: PBMCs. The J gene is TRBJ2-1, the V gene TRBV15, with TRBD2 identical over 16 bases. CDR3 nucleotides: TGTGCCACCAGCAGATCGCCGGGACTAGCGGGAGGGCCACTTGACAATGAGCAGTTCTTC. Its protein is CATSRSPGLAGGPLDNEQFF.